The clone carrying this TCR beta chain occurred many times. The antigen is undetermined. The data are from a study of breast tumors, draining lymph nodes, adjacent tissues. Study results and caveats: Tumors had less TCR diversity than lymph nodes, more than nontumor tissue. Data fit most tumor T cells coming from lymph node, expanding in tumor. Luminal-like breast cancer showed significantly greater tumor-nontumor repertoire similarity than basal-like breast cancer did. That most tumor T cells come from lymph nodes remained unproven.

TCRdb re-derived calls from the multiplex PCR reads in MiXCR, one entry per CDR3 protein. The profile shows about 180,000 distinct CDR3 sequences, 33% of them singletons. Breast cancer patients provided tissue from their axillary draining lymph nodes. V shed 8 bases, J shed 0 bases, and the junction held 14 bases outside the gene matches. CDR1 is MNHNY and CDR2 is SVGAGI in the germline V gene (reference sequence). The CDR3 runs to 17 residues. V and J are TRBV6-6 and TRBJ1-2; 8 bases line up with TRBD1. The receptor's source is a female donor with breast cancer. Some clones in this sample may be carry-over from other donors' samples. The sample was axillary lymph node tissue. CDR3 in amino acids: CASLHAGGAGTNYGYTF. CDR3 in DNA: TGTGCCAGCCTACACGCAGGGGGCGCGGGAACTAACTATGGCTACACCTTC.